These 12 T cell receptor beta chains share one sample of origin, sequenced in a study of regulatory T cells. The PCR used 52 TRBV and 13 TRBJ primers. The data were produced by immunoSEQ multiplex PCR, yet TCRdb's version contains in-frame clones alone and is incomplete. The sample contains 20,000 to 25,000 clones, roughly 93% of which appear only once. The material sequenced was CD8+ T cells sorted from blood. All receptors come from a child aged 2 to 15 with CD3G deficiency.

The chain couples TRBV4-1 to TRBJ2-3, with 9 bases that match TRBD2. The V gene end was trimmed by 2 bases and the J gene end by 0 bases; junction bases not matched to a gene: 3. The CDR3 is 16 amino acids. Per germline, CDR1 MGHRA and CDR2 YSYEKL. Written as DNA, the CDR3 is TGCGCCAGCAGCCAAATCACTAGCGGGAGCACAGATACGCAGTATTTT. Protein: CASSQITSGSTDTQYF.

This clone was found a few times. This chain joins TRBV6-1 and TRBJ2-7; TRBD2 aligns across 7 bases. The germline V gene has CDR1 MNHNS and CDR2 SASEGT. The trim removed 6 bases at V and 6 bases at J, leaving 5 bases unmatched. This CDR3 is built from 12 residues. CDR3 amino acids: CASRRGFAEQYF. The DNA of the CDR3 is TGTGCCAGCAGGCGGGGGTTCGCCGAGCAGTACTTC.

This clone was observed a handful of times. The chain combines TRBV7-8 with TRBJ2-7; D is tentatively TRBD1 or TRBD2 (5 bases each). The V end was cut by 8 bases, the J end by 0 bases, with 11 bases between. Germline values: CDR1 SGHVS, CDR2 FQNEAQ. CDR3 length: 13 amino acids. CDR3 in amino acids: CASAAGSSYEQYF. The CDR3 coding sequence is TGTGCCAGCGCAGCAGGGAGCTCCTACGAGCAGTACTTC.

This chain links TRBV19 with TRBJ2-1; 8 bases map to TRBD2. The germline V gene has CDR1 LNHDA and CDR2 SQIVND (reference sequence). Trimming took 5 bases from V and 10 from J; bases not matched to a gene: 7. This CDR3 has 13 amino acids. In nucleotides, the CDR3 is TGTGCCAGTAGTCCCGGACTAGCCGGGGAGCAGTTCTTC. Its protein is CASSPGLAGEQFF.

J is TRBJ2-2 and V is TRBV28; D remains ambiguous. The CDR3 extends over 18 amino acids. Trimming cost V 3 bases and J 1 base, with 18 bases left between them. Germline CDR1 reads MDHEN; CDR2 reads SYDVKM. In DNA form, the CDR3 reads TGTGCCAGCAGTTTGGATTTTGGGCAGGAGTTGAACACCGGGGAGCTGTTTTTT. It yields the protein CASSLDFGQELNTGELFF.

With regard to this clone: The junction departs from the called germline gene at one end, perhaps through a read error. The V call is TRBV27, the J call TRBJ1-1, with D possibly being TRBD1 (5 bases). The CDR3 totals 14 residues. Per the germline V gene, CDR1 is MNHEY and CDR2 is SMNVEV (reference sequence). CDR3 in amino acids: CASSFLGGAAPTHF. CDR3 DNA: TGTGCCAGCAGCTTCCTCGGAGGGGCCGCCCCAACCCACTTT.

This clone came up once. The chain is built from TRBV7-9 and TRBJ2-3; 12 nucleotides align to TRBD2. The J segment lost 2 bases and the V segment lost 5 bases, leaving 5 bases of the junction unmatched. The CDR3 extends over 16 amino acids. Germline V lookup: CDR1 SEHNR, CDR2 FQNEAQ (reference sequence). CDR3: CASSQGLAGITDTQYF. CDR3 DNA: TGTGCCAGCAGCCAAGGACTAGCGGGAATCACAGATACGCAGTATTTT.

V and J are TRBV6-1 and TRBJ1-2; D remains unclear. Germline-derived CDR1 and CDR2 are MNHNS and SASEGT. Trimming shortened V by 3 bases and J by 8 bases, and 16 bases separated the two germline ends. The CDR3 consists of 14 residues. DNA of the CDR3: TGTGCCAGCAGTGAGGGCGGAAGTTTTTCCGGCTACACCTTC. Residues: CASSEGGSFSGYTF.

V gene TRBV28 combines with J gene TRBJ1-4; D might be TRBD1 (6 bases). Trimming removed 3 bases at V and 6 bases at J, with 17 bases between. Per germline, CDR1 MDHEN and CDR2 SYDVKM. The CDR3 length is 16 residues. The CDR3 sequence: CASSFRTDRFDEKLFF. CDR3 coding DNA: TGTGCCAGCAGTTTCAGGACAGACCGATTTGATGAAAAACTGTTTTTT.

The J gene is TRBJ2-3, the V gene TRBV28, with 7 nucleotides matching TRBD2. Germline trimming cut 2 bases from V and 6 bases from J; bases unmatched to any gene: 5. The CDR3 extends over 14 amino acids. Germline CDR1 is MDHEN and CDR2 is SYDVKM. This CDR3 is CASSLAGVSDTQYF. CDR3 in DNA: TGTGCCAGCAGTTTAGCGGGAGTGTCGGATACGCAGTATTTT.

V and J are TRBV6-1 and TRBJ1-1; no reliable D call. This CDR3 has 13 residues. Deletions cut 6 bases from V and 8 bases from J, with 16 bases between. Germline-derived CDR1 and CDR2 are MNHNS and SASEGT. CDR3 coding DNA: TGTGCCAGCAGCCATCTTTTATTGTCGGAAGCTTTCTTT. Translated: CASSHLLLSEAFF.

This clone was seen just once. The V gene is TRBV28, the J gene TRBJ2-1; 10 bases map to TRBD2. The V gene's germline CDR1 is MDHEN and CDR2 SYDVKM. The CDR3 length is 15 residues. V lost 2 bases to trimming and J lost 7 bases; unmatched junction nucleotides: 5. CDR3 in amino acids: CASSLPGLATNEQFF. Written as DNA, the CDR3 is TGTGCCAGCAGTTTACCGGGACTAGCGACGAATGAGCAGTTCTTC.